This T cell receptor (beta chain) was recovered during a study of blood T cell repertoires in COVID-19. As for the study in general: Samples came from the United States, Italy and Spain, spanning acute and convalescent COVID-19. T cells, B-cell-depleted T cells, or PBMCs provided the cDNA or gDNA that served as material.

There are a few counts of this clone. Original analysis: Researchers report that nucleated cell counts were estimated from reference gene primer amplification. Generated by immunoSEQ multiplex PCR, the TCRdb table keeps only in-frame clones and is missing some. The V and J calls and clone size are taken from that table; D and trimming were inferred from the DNA. The profile shows 60,000 to 85,000 clones, 60% to 80% of them singletons. The CDR3 runs 16 residues. Between the trimmed V and J ends, which lost 4 bases and 4 bases, there was a span of 19 bases. Germline CDR1 is KGHSH and CDR2 is LQKENI. The receptor's source is a human donor in a cohort sampled during active COVID-19. Material: peripheral blood. The chain uses TRBV18 and TRBJ2-5, with a tentative D call TRBD1 (6 bases). Written as DNA, the CDR3 is TGTGCCAGCTCACGTTCCCAGACAGGTTCGAGAGAGACCCAGTACTTC. It encodes CASSRSQTGSRETQYF.